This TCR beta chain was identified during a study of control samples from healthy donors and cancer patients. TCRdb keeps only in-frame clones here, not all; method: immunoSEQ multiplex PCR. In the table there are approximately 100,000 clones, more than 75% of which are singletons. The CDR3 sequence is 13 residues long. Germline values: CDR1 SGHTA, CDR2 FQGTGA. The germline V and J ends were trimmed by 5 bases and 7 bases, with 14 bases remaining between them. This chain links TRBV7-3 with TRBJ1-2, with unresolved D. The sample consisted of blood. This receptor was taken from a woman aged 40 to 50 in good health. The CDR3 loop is CASSGPGLRGYTF. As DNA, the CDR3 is TGTGCCAGCAGCGGCCCGGGCCTTCGTGGCTACACCTTC.